Presented here are 24 T cell receptor beta chains from one specimen sequenced in a study of cytomegalovirus exposure and HLA in healthy donors (dated by TCRdb to the late 2010s). The method was the immunoSEQ multiplex PCR assay. A mixture of 60 forward primers for TCR Vbeta segments and 13 reverse primers for TCR Jbeta segments was used in the multiplex PCR. The table comes from immuneACCESS by way of TCRdb, which keeps in-frame sequences with V and J called. Part of the clones is missing from these tables; in studies checked, under half for an unresolved V gene and the rest for unknown reasons. Across this sample there are over 150,000 clones, with about 80% seen only once. The ten largest clones take up roughly 1.4% of the sample. The sequencing sample was made of PBMCs. The receptors derive from a woman in her 30s in good health and CMV-seropositive.

The V gene is TRBV30, the J gene TRBJ1-2, with unresolved D. CDR1 GTSNPN and CDR2 SVGIG come from the germline V gene (reference sequence). The germline V and J ends were trimmed by 2 bases and 5 bases, with 9 bases remaining between them. This CDR3 is built from 12 residues. Written as DNA, the CDR3 is TGTGCCTGGAGTTGGTCAGATTATGGCTACACCTTC. Protein product: CAWSWSDYGYTF.

The genes are TRBV18 and TRBJ1-2; TRBD1 matches 9 bases. Unmatched junction bases numbered 9, after V lost 6 bases and J lost 4 bases. CDR1 is KGHSH, CDR2 LQKENI, per germline. The CDR3 length is 15 residues. CDR3 coding DNA: TGTGCCAGCTCCCGTGGGACAGGGACGGGCTATGGCTACACCTTC. This gives the protein CASSRGTGTGYGYTF.

A few counts support this clone. The identical CDR3 is also encoded by other nucleotide sequences in the sample. The chain employs TRBV6-1 and TRBJ2-7, with TRBD2 matching over 8 bases. With V trimmed by 4 bases and J by 2 bases, 4 bases remained unmatched. The CDR3 runs to 14 residues. Germline-derived CDR1 and CDR2 are MNHNS and SASEGT. CDR3 nucleotide sequence: TGTGCCAGCAGTGTACGGGGGGGAACCTACGAGCAGTACTTC. Translation: CASSVRGGTYEQYF.

The CDR3 is CASKTGMTEAFF. Here the CDR3 DNA reads TGTGCCAGCAAGACAGGGATGACTGAAGCTTTCTTT. V is TRBV11-3 and J is TRBJ1-1, with 7 bases identical to TRBD1. CDR3 length equals 12 residues. J lost 5 bases, V lost 7 bases, and 4 bases had no gene match. Germline CDR1 is SGHNT and CDR2 is YENEEA.

This chain joins TRBV12-5 and TRBJ2-2, with D unclear. CDR1 LGHNT and CDR2 FRNRAP come from the germline V gene. With 7 bases removed from V and 2 bases from J, the gap between germline ends came to 5 bases. This CDR3 has 12 residues. CDR3 protein: CASALNTGELFF. CDR3 nucleotides: TGTGCTAGTGCCCTAAACACCGGGGAGCTGTTTTTT.

This chain joins TRBV15 and TRBJ2-1, with a weak D call TRBD2 (5 bases). The germline gives CDR1 LNHNV, CDR2 YYDKDF (reference sequence). V was pared by 0 bases and J by 4 bases, with 10 bases between. The CDR3 runs to 15 residues. CDR3 residues: CATSRETEGYNEQFF. The CDR3 DNA follows: TGTGCCACCAGCAGAGAGACCGAGGGATACAATGAGCAGTTCTTC.

V usage is TRBV5-8 and J usage is TRBJ1-5; D is undetermined. Trimming pared 4 bases from V and 0 bases from J, leaving 5 bases between. Germline-derived CDR1 and CDR2 are SGHTS and YDEGEE. This CDR3 has 13 amino acids. The CDR3 DNA reads as TGTGCCAGCAGCCCCATTAGCAATCAGCCCCAGCATTTT. It codes for CASSPISNQPQHF.

In this sample, this clone turned up a few times. This rearrangement joins TRBV11-1 to TRBJ1-1; maybe TRBD1 (6 bases). CDR1 SGHAT and CDR2 FQDESV come from the germline V gene (reference sequence). This CDR3 contains 14 residues. The ends were cut back, 1 base at V and 11 bases at J, with 17 bases in the middle. The CDR3 nucleotides read TGTGCCAGCAGCTTAGTGCGGGGGGCGATGGATGCTTTCTTT. This gives the protein CASSLVRGAMDAFF.

This sequence joins TRBV2 and TRBJ2-3; 9 bases align to TRBD2. The V and J ends lost 6 bases and 2 bases, in that order; junction bases with no gene match: 6. CDR3 length equals 15 residues. Germline values: CDR1 SNHLY, CDR2 FYNNEI. The DNA of the CDR3 is TGTGCCAGCAGACCGACTAGCGGCAACACAGATACGCAGTATTTT. As protein: CASRPTSGNTDTQYF.

This clone has a handful of counts. This chain joins TRBV4-3 and TRBJ2-7; no clear D gene. CDR3 length equals 17 residues. Trimming left V 1 base short and J 2 bases short, with 18 bases between. Germline V gene lookup returns CDR1 LGHNA and CDR2 YSLEER. DNA of the CDR3: TGCGCCAGCAGCCAAGCCCCACGCCAGGATCCTCCCTACGAGCAGTACTTC. This gives the protein CASSQAPRQDPPYEQYF.

The V gene is TRBV28, the J gene TRBJ1-1, with 8 bases matching TRBD1. Germline V lookup: CDR1 MDHEN, CDR2 SYDVKM. The V and J ends lost 8 bases and 8 bases, in that order; junction bases with no gene match: 13. CDR3 length equals 14 residues. Here the CDR3 reads CASFPGGLWEEAFF. The DNA for the CDR3 is TGTGCCAGCTTTCCAGGGGGCCTGTGGGAAGAAGCTTTCTTT.

V gene TRBV29-1 combines with J gene TRBJ1-1; 8 bases match TRBD1. There are 15 residues in the CDR3. Losses at the gene ends were 1 base for V and 6 bases for J; bases not matched to a gene: 10. Germline V CDR1 and CDR2: SQVTM, ANQGSEA. CDR3 protein: CSVEVYRGVGAEAFF. CDR3 in DNA: TGCAGCGTTGAAGTGTACAGGGGGGTTGGGGCTGAAGCTTTCTTT.

J is TRBJ2-1 and V is TRBV5-1; D not resolved. Germline V gives CDR1 SGHRS, CDR2 YFSETQ. V was clipped by 0 bases and J by 0 bases, with 7 bases between them. This CDR3 region has 15 residues. The CDR3 loop is CASSLVASSYNEQFF. CDR3 bases: TGCGCCAGCAGCTTGGTCGCGAGCTCCTACAATGAGCAGTTCTTC.

The chain employs TRBV7-2 and TRBJ1-2; D may be TRBD1 (6 bases). The V gene lost 5 bases and the J gene lost 7 bases, with 14 bases spanning the gap. In germline, CDR1 is SGHTA, CDR2 FQGNSA. The CDR3 totals 13 residues. The CDR3 loop reads CASSAGASFGYTF. The CDR3 nucleotides are TGTGCCAGCAGCGCAGGGGCTTCATTTGGCTACACCTTC.

Only one count was recorded for this clone. The chain carries TRBV4-1 and TRBJ2-5, with D maybe TRBD2 (6 bases). V was trimmed by 4 bases and J by 10 bases, leaving 22 bases between them. The CDR3 is made up of 15 amino acids. Germline CDR1 and CDR2: MGHRA and YSYEKL. As DNA, the CDR3 is TGCGCCAGCAGCCTGACACGGGACTCACAAATAAACCAGTACTTC. Amino acids: CASSLTRDSQINQYF.

This chain joins TRBV27 and TRBJ2-1, with D possibly TRBD1 on 6 matching bases. V gave up 6 bases and J gave up 3 bases, with 6 bases separating them. CDR1 is MNHEY, CDR2 SMNVEV, per germline (reference sequence). The CDR3 contains 12 residues. The CDR3 coding sequence is TGTGCCAGCAGCAGGGGCTACAATGAGCAGTTCTTC. Residues: CASSRGYNEQFF.

This clone was counted between two and nine times. This rearrangement joins TRBV25-1 to TRBJ2-1; possible D gene TRBD1, 6 bases. With 5 bases removed from V and 7 bases from J, the gap between germline ends came to 15 bases. The CDR3 is 14 amino acids. In germline, CDR1 is MGHDK, CDR2 SYGVNS. The CDR3: CASSQTDRWNEQFF. The CDR3 nucleotides read TGTGCCAGCAGTCAAACAGACAGGTGGAATGAGCAGTTCTTC. The full variable domain, completed using reference TRBV25-1 and TRBJ2-1, is EADIYQTPRYLVIGTGKKITLECSQTMGHDKMYWYQQDPGMELHLIHYSYGVNSTEKGDLSSESTVSRIRTEHFPLTLESARPSHTSQYLCASSQTDRWNEQFFGPGTRLTVL.

The genes are TRBV7-2 and TRBJ1-2; 7 positions match TRBD1. This CDR3 spans 16 amino acids. V lost 0 bases to trimming and J lost 7 bases; unmatched junction nucleotides: 11. Germline V CDR1 and CDR2: SGHTA, FQGNSA. Here the CDR3 reads CASSLAQGGFRSGYTF. In DNA form, the CDR3 reads TGTGCCAGCAGCTTAGCTCAGGGGGGTTTTCGTAGTGGCTACACCTTC.

CDR3 in DNA: TGTGCCAGCAGTCAGCTACCGGGACTAGCGGGGGCTCTGGAGCAGTTCTTC. Translating gives CASSQLPGLAGALEQFF. J is TRBJ2-1 and V is TRBV27, with TRBD2 identical over 14 bases. The germline V gene encodes CDR1 MNHEY and CDR2 SMNVEV (reference sequence). The CDR3 consists of 17 residues. The V gene end was trimmed by 5 bases and the J gene end by 10 bases; junction bases not matched to a gene: 13.

The V and J genes are TRBV5-6 and TRBJ2-1; weak D call: TRBD1 (5 bases). Germline-derived CDR1 and CDR2 are SGHDT and YYEEEE. V lost 5 bases and J lost 0, with 12 bases in between. The CDR3 is made up of 15 amino acids. In DNA form, the CDR3 reads TGTGCCAGCAGGCCCAGGGCTAGCTCCTACAATGAGCAGTTCTTC. Translating gives CASRPRASSYNEQFF. Together with reference TRBV5-6 and TRBJ2-1, the CDR3 gives the full variable domain: DAGVTQSPTHLIKTRGQQVTLRCSPKSGHDTVSWYQQALGQGPQFIFQYYEEEERQRGNFPDRFSGHQFPNYSSELNVNALLLGDSALYLCASRPRASSYNEQFFGPGTRLTVL.

CDR3 loop: CASKHLNYGYTF. The CDR3, as DNA: TGTGCCAGCAAACATTTGAACTATGGCTACACCTTC. The gene calls are TRBV19 and TRBJ1-2; no clear D gene. V dropped 9 bases and J dropped 2 bases, with 10 bases sitting between them. CDR3 size: 12 residues. The germline V gene has CDR1 LNHDA and CDR2 SQIVND (reference sequence).

V usage is TRBV4-3 and J usage is TRBJ2-7; D possibly corresponds to TRBD1 (6 bases). The CDR3 consists of 15 residues. Germline V lookup: CDR1 LGHNA, CDR2 YSLEER. Trimming left V 0 bases short and J 7 bases short, with 16 bases between. CDR3 amino acids: CASSQDRRTVGEQYF. Written as DNA, the CDR3 is TGCGCCAGCAGCCAAGATCGTCGGACAGTGGGGGAGCAGTACTTC.

This chain links TRBV11-2 with TRBJ2-7; D not certain. Germline CDR1 reads SGHAT; CDR2 reads FQNNGV. Trimming cost V 4 bases and J 7 bases, with 5 bases left between them. The CDR3 runs to 10 residues. CDR3 sequence reads: CASSSGEQYF. In DNA form, the CDR3 reads TGTGCCAGCAGCTCCGGGGAGCAGTACTTC.

This clone showed up just a few times. The chain carries TRBV30 and TRBJ1-3; no firm D call. CDR3 size: 12 residues. V shed 7 bases and J shed 2 bases, with 9 bases lying between them. Per the germline V gene, CDR1 is GTSNPN and CDR2 is SVGIG (reference sequence). DNA of the CDR3: TGTGCCTCCAAGAGGGCTGGAAACACCATATATTTT. The encoded protein is CASKRAGNTIYF.